These 21 T cell receptor beta chains share one sample of origin, sequenced in a study of technical replicates of blood from several donors. Using immunoSEQ multiplex PCR, the repertoire was profiled, and TCRdb retains in-frame clones only, with some absent. The sample lists 95,000 to 100,000 clones, more than 90% seen once, with 0.2% to 0.25% in the top ten. Sequenced material: T cells isolated from PBMCs. The origin of the receptors is a human donor in good health.

The chain combines TRBV19 with TRBJ2-3; TRBD2 matches 9 bases. After removal of 0 bases from V and 2 bases from J, the junction contained 9 bases not matched to a gene. This CDR3 has 18 residues. Germline lookup yields CDR1 LNHDA and CDR2 SQIVND (reference sequence). CDR3 DNA: TGTGCCAGTAGTATAGATCTCCCGACTAGCGGTTACACAGATACGCAGTATTTT. Amino acid sequence: CASSIDLPTSGYTDTQYF.

The rearrangement uses TRBV9 and TRBJ1-2; D is perhaps TRBD1 (5 bases). This CDR3 spans 14 amino acids. The germline CDR1 and CDR2 sequences are SGDLS and YYNGEE. V was shortened by 3 bases and J by 2 bases, with 11 bases between the two germline ends. As DNA, the CDR3 is TGTGCCAGCAGCGACCCACAGGCCAACTATGGCTACACCTTC. As protein: CASSDPQANYGYTF.

This chain connects TRBV11-2 to TRBJ2-1, with D perhaps TRBD1 (5 bases). The CDR3 is 16 residues long. With 0 bases removed from V and 2 bases from J, the gap between germline ends came to 11 bases. Germline V gives CDR1 SGHAT, CDR2 FQNNGV. The CDR3, as DNA: TGTGCCAGCAGCTTAGATCTTGCGACAGCCTACAATGAGCAGTTCTTC. Amino acid sequence: CASSLDLATAYNEQFF.

The chain combines TRBV4-1 with TRBJ2-1; 9 bases map to TRBD2. The CDR3 covers 18 residues. Germline CDR1 is MGHRA and CDR2 is YSYEKL. V was pared by 1 base and J by 5 bases, with 12 bases of the junction left unmatched. CDR3: CASSQGVARGGVNNEQFF. The CDR3 region has the DNA TGCGCCAGCAGCCAAGGAGTGGCGCGCGGGGGGGTAAACAATGAGCAGTTCTTC.

J is TRBJ1-1 and V is TRBV9; tentatively, D is TRBD1 (5 bases). The CDR3 length is 15 residues. V dropped 2 bases and J dropped 1 base, with 12 bases sitting between them. Germline assignment: CDR1 SGDLS and CDR2 YYNGEE. This chain's CDR3 is CASSVRGMGNTEAFF. CDR3 nucleotides: TGTGCCAGCAGCGTGCGGGGGATGGGGAACACTGAAGCTTTCTTT.

The rearrangement uses TRBV28 and TRBJ2-3, with TRBD2 matching over 9 bases. Germline values: CDR1 MDHEN, CDR2 SYDVKM. V lost 7 bases, J lost 2 bases, and 22 bases stayed unmatched. There are 20 residues in the CDR3. CDR3 sequence reads: CASNSFPIFSGSPVTDTQYF. The DNA of the CDR3 is TGTGCCAGCAACAGTTTCCCGATTTTTAGCGGGAGCCCTGTCACAGATACGCAGTATTTT.

This chain connects TRBV9 to TRBJ2-3; TRBD2 might be the D (5 bases). The CDR3 contains 15 residues. V was pared by 0 bases and J by 4 bases, with 12 bases between. Germline values: CDR1 SGDLS, CDR2 YYNGEE. The DNA of the CDR3 is TGTGCCAGCAGCGTAGGCCGGCGGGTCGCAGATACGCAGTATTTT. Protein sequence: CASSVGRRVADTQYF. The complete variable domain, with remaining parts taken from reference TRBV9 and TRBJ2-3, reads DSGVTQTPKHLITATGQRVTLRCSPRSGDLSVYWYQQSLDQGLQFLIQYYNGEERAKGNILERFSAQQFPDLHSELNLSSLELGDSALYFCASSVGRRVADTQYFGPGTRLTVL.

The chain employs TRBV2 and TRBJ2-2; 7 nucleotides line up with TRBD2. Unmatched junction bases numbered 1, after V lost 2 bases and J lost 1 base. Germline-derived CDR1 and CDR2 are SNHLY and FYNNEI. CDR3 length: 15 amino acids. The CDR3 sequence is CASSEKRGNTGELFF. The CDR3 coding sequence is TGTGCCAGCAGTGAAAAGCGGGGGAACACCGGGGAGCTGTTTTTT.

The V gene is TRBV6-4, the J gene TRBJ1-4, with a possible D match to TRBD1 (5 bases). CDR3 length: 15 residues. The V end lost 4 bases, the J end lost 5 bases, and 14 bases lay between the germline ends. The germline V gene has CDR1 MRHNA and CDR2 SNTAGT. This chain's CDR3 is CASSVRAGYNEKLFF. The CDR3, as DNA: TGTGCCAGCAGTGTCCGTGCAGGGTACAATGAAAAACTGTTTTTT.

The gene calls are TRBV5-1 and TRBJ2-7; D is unclear. Per germline, CDR1 SGHRS and CDR2 YFSETQ. Trimming stripped 0 bases from V and 0 bases from J, with 7 bases between. The CDR3 covers 14 residues. This chain's CDR3 is CASSLDINSYEQYF. DNA of the CDR3: TGCGCCAGCAGCTTGGATATTAACTCCTACGAGCAGTACTTC.

The chain combines TRBV27 with TRBJ2-5, with 7 bases aligning to TRBD1. The end of the DNA fits TRBJ2-7 better, so the J call may be wrong. Per germline, CDR1 MNHEY and CDR2 SMNVEV (reference sequence). This CDR3 comprises 14 residues. CDR3 amino acids: CASSYRQGTYEQYF. Here the CDR3 DNA reads TGTGCCAGCAGCTACCGACAGGGAACCTACGAGCAGTACTTC.

The J gene is TRBJ1-4, the V gene TRBV7-6; possible D gene TRBD1, 6 bases. The CDR3 loop spans 14 amino acids. Germline CDR1 and CDR2: SGHVS and FNYEAQ. Trimming took off 5 bases at V and 8 bases at J, with 15 bases between the two ends. The CDR3 spells CASSNQGLTEKLFF. CDR3 nucleotide sequence: TGTGCCAGCAGCAACCAGGGGTTAACCGAAAAACTGTTTTTT.

V and J are TRBV19 and TRBJ2-1, with 11 bases that match TRBD2. Germline V gene data show CDR1 as LNHDA and CDR2 as SQIVND (reference sequence). The CDR3 is 15 amino acids. The V gene end was trimmed by 3 bases and the J gene end by 9 bases; junction bases not matched to a gene: 7. The CDR3: CASSIRTSGGIEQFF. Here the CDR3 DNA reads TGTGCCAGTAGTATTCGTACTAGCGGGGGTATTGAGCAGTTCTTC.

This chain connects TRBV28 to TRBJ2-4; D not resolved. The CDR3 is made up of 12 amino acids. Germline loops: CDR1 MDHEN, CDR2 SYDVKM. Trimming took off 4 bases at V and 8 bases at J, with 9 bases between the two ends. The CDR3 nucleotides read TGTGCCAGCAGTTCCTATGAATACATTCAGTACTTC. Encoded protein: CASSSYEYIQYF.

This clone was counted a single time. The chain carries TRBV30 and TRBJ2-7, with a weak D call TRBD2 (5 bases). CDR1 is GTSNPN and CDR2 is SVGIG in the germline V gene (reference sequence). The CDR3 has 11 residues. V gave up 0 bases and J gave up 7 bases, with 7 bases separating them. The CDR3 nucleotides read TGTGCCTGGAGTGTAGGACTGGAGCAGTACTTC. As protein: CAWSVGLEQYF.

This sequence joins TRBV10-3 and TRBJ1-2, with D perhaps matching TRBD1 (5 bases). The CDR3 has 13 residues. The V end was cut by 10 bases, the J end by 8 bases, with 20 bases between. Germline V gene sequence: CDR1 ENHRY, CDR2 SYGVKD. CDR3 loop: CATRGEIVFGYTF. CDR3 nucleotide sequence: TGTGCCACCCGGGGGGAAATCGTATTCGGCTACACCTTC.

V usage is TRBV5-4 and J usage is TRBJ1-3; the match to TRBD1 covers 11 bases. The germline V gene has CDR1 SGHNT and CDR2 YYREEE (reference sequence). The CDR3 is 16 residues long. V lost 4 bases, J lost 2 bases, and 5 bases stayed unmatched. The CDR3: CASSRGQGAAGNTIYF. The CDR3 region has the DNA TGTGCCAGCAGCCGCGGACAGGGGGCAGCTGGAAACACCATATATTTT.

This chain links TRBV5-1 with TRBJ2-1, with 8 bases identical to TRBD1. After removal of 4 bases from V and 6 bases from J, the junction contained 9 bases not matched to a gene. Germline V gene sequence: CDR1 SGHRS, CDR2 YFSETQ. This CDR3 is built from 15 residues. CDR3 nucleotide sequence: TGCGCCAGCAGCACCGACAGGGGCCCGGCCAATGAGCAGTTCTTC. This sequence encodes CASSTDRGPANEQFF.

This chain uses TRBV5-1 with TRBJ2-7; TRBD2 might be the D (6 bases). CDR1 is SGHRS, CDR2 YFSETQ, per germline. The V end was cut by 5 bases, the J end by 2 bases, with 17 bases between. The CDR3 runs 15 residues. In DNA, the CDR3 is TGCGCCAGCAGTTGGGACCCGGGACTTGCCTACGAGCAGTACTTC. Its protein is CASSWDPGLAYEQYF.

In this sample, this clone turned up once. The V call is TRBV5-1, the J call TRBJ2-5; D perhaps matches TRBD1 (6 bases). CDR3 length equals 13 residues. The ends were cut back, 2 bases at V and 5 bases at J, with 10 bases in the middle. CDR1 is SGHRS, CDR2 YFSETQ, per germline. CDR3 protein: CASSFGTSETQYF. The CDR3, as DNA: TGCGCCAGCAGCTTTGGGACATCGGAGACCCAGTACTTC.

This rearrangement joins TRBV30 to TRBJ2-1, with 14 bases identical to TRBD2. Germline V gives CDR1 GTSNPN, CDR2 SVGIG (reference sequence). The V gene end was trimmed by 4 bases and the J gene end by 3 bases; junction bases not matched to a gene: 14. The CDR3 is 19 amino acids. The CDR3 is CAWNVPRGLAGAHYNEQFF. The CDR3 coding sequence is TGTGCCTGGAACGTCCCTCGGGGACTAGCGGGGGCACACTACAATGAGCAGTTCTTC.